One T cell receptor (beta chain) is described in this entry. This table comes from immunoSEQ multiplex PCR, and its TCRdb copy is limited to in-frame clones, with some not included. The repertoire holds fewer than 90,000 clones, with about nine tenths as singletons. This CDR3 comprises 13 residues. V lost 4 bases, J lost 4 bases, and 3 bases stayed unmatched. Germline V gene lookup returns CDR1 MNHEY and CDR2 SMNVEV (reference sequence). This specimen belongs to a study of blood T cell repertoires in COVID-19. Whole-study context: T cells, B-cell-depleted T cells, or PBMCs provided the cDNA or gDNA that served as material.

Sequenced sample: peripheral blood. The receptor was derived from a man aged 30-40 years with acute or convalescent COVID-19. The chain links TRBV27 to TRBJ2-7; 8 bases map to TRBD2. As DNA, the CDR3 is TGTGCCAGCAGTTCCGGACTAGCATACGAGCAGTACTTC. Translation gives CASSSGLAYEQYF.